One sample yielded the 22 T cell receptor beta chains listed below, sequenced in a study of graft-versus-host responses after intestinal transplantation. No antigen has been identified for these receptors. The method was immunoSEQ multiplex PCR; TCRdb's version includes in-frame clones alone and lacks a portion of them. The sample shows 96,000 or so clones, about 93% of them seen only once. The material was unstimulated CD4+ T cells sorted from spleen or lymph node cells, obtained before intestinal transplant. All receptors come from a human donor who received an intestinal transplant.

The chain employs TRBV7-9 and TRBJ2-5; TRBD2 matches at 7 bases. V shed 2 bases, J shed 1 base, and the junction held 16 bases outside the gene matches. Germline loops: CDR1 SEHNR, CDR2 FQNEAQ (reference sequence). The CDR3 extends over 19 amino acids. CDR3: CASSLMRTRFEASQETQYF. The CDR3 DNA reads as TGTGCCAGCAGCTTAATGCGGACTAGGTTCGAGGCCAGCCAAGAGACCCAGTACTTC.

V gene TRBV11-2 combines with J gene TRBJ2-4; D might be TRBD2 (6 bases). This CDR3 is built from 15 residues. V was clipped by 8 bases and J by 8 bases, with 22 bases between them. Germline V gene lookup returns CDR1 SGHAT and CDR2 FQNNGV. DNA of the CDR3: TGTGCCAGCGGTCCTGGCGGCGGGATTGTGGACATTCAGTACTTC. Residues: CASGPGGGIVDIQYF.

The gene calls are TRBV7-9 and TRBJ2-1; D not resolved. The CDR3 runs 13 residues. V shed 1 base and J shed 7 bases, with 8 bases lying between them. Germline CDR1 is SEHNR and CDR2 is FQNEAQ (reference sequence). As DNA, the CDR3 is TGTGCCAGCAGCTTAGTTCCCGAGAATGAGCAGTTCTTC. Translation gives CASSLVPENEQFF.

The rearrangement links TRBV4-2 to TRBJ2-1; 7 bases agree with TRBD1. V lost 0 bases, J lost 8 bases, and 10 bases stayed unmatched. The CDR3 loop spans 16 amino acids. From germline, CDR1 is LGHNA and CDR2 YNFKEQ. CDR3 sequence (DNA): TGTGCCAGCAGCCAAGAGACAGGGCTTATTTTTTATGAGCAGTTCTTC. This encodes CASSQETGLIFYEQFF.

V and J are TRBV7-2 and TRBJ2-7; a weak D match, TRBD1 (5 bases). Trimming took off 1 base at V and 5 bases at J, with 15 bases between the two ends. The germline V gene has CDR1 SGHTA and CDR2 FQGNSA. This CDR3 comprises 15 residues. DNA of the CDR3: TGTGCCAGCAGCTTAGGGGGCGGAAGGGCTCACGAGCAGTACTTC. Encoded protein: CASSLGGGRAHEQYF.

The rearrangement links TRBV11-3 to TRBJ2-3, with TRBD2 matching over 7 bases. The germline V gene encodes CDR1 SGHNT and CDR2 YENEEA. The CDR3 runs to 15 residues. The ends lost 1 base at V and 3 bases at J; junction bases unmatched: 4. The CDR3 here is CASSLGGSTTDTQYF. DNA for the CDR3: TGTGCCAGCAGCTTAGGCGGGAGCACAACAGATACGCAGTATTTT.

This sequence joins TRBV5-4 and TRBJ2-7, with 9 bases lining up with TRBD2. The CDR3 runs to 15 residues. J gave up 6 bases and V 4 bases, and 11 bases lay outside the gene matches. The V gene's germline CDR1 is SGHNT and CDR2 YYREEE (reference sequence). CDR3 loop: CASSHEKAGGIEQYF. CDR3 DNA: TGTGCCAGCAGCCATGAGAAGGCGGGAGGGATCGAGCAGTACTTC.

The chain joins TRBV15 to TRBJ2-2, with TRBD2 identical over 8 bases. Per the germline V gene, CDR1 is LNHNV and CDR2 is YYDKDF (reference sequence). The length of the CDR3 is 19 residues. V dropped 1 base and J dropped 4; count of bases not matched to a gene: 14. The CDR3 nucleotides are TGTGCCACCAGCAGAGTGCCCTGGAGCGGGAGAGCTATCACCGGGGAGCTGTTTTTT. Residues: CATSRVPWSGRAITGELFF.

This clone has only one observation. This is likely a read error, given that the CDR3 carries no conserved phenylalanine or tryptophan at its end. V gene TRBV7-9 combines with J gene TRBJ1-1; 7 bases match TRBD1. J was trimmed by 0 bases and V by 4 bases; bases with no gene match: 2. Germline CDR1 SEHNR, CDR2 FQNEAQ (reference sequence). This CDR3 is 14 amino acids long. CDR3 coding DNA: TGTGCCAGCAGCTCGCAGGGGGTGAACACTGAAGCTTTCCTT. It specifies CASSSQGVNTEAFL.

The V gene is TRBV7-2, the J gene TRBJ2-7; 11 bases fit TRBD2. After removal of 1 base from V and 0 bases from J, the junction contained 8 bases not matched to a gene. In germline, CDR1 is SGHTA, CDR2 FQGNSA. The CDR3 is 18 residues long. CDR3 DNA: TGTGCCAGCAGCTTAGGCACTAGCGGGGGTTCCAACTCCTACGAGCAGTACTTC. This translates into CASSLGTSGGSNSYEQYF.

The V call is TRBV4-1, the J call TRBJ1-2, with unresolved D. The V and J ends lost 0 bases and 2 bases respectively, with 7 bases between them. Germline values: CDR1 MGHRA, CDR2 YSYEKL. CDR3 size: 14 residues. The CDR3 here is CASSQDNPNYGYTF. As DNA, the CDR3 is TGCGCCAGCAGCCAAGACAATCCCAACTATGGCTACACCTTC.

The chain combines TRBV2 with TRBJ2-7; 7 positions agree with TRBD1. The CDR3 length is 14 residues. The V gene's germline CDR1 is SNHLY and CDR2 FYNNEI. Trimming at V came to 8 bases and at J to 3 bases, leaving 10 bases not matched to a gene. CDR3 residues: CASGKGRGYYEQYF. CDR3 sequence (DNA): TGTGCCAGCGGGAAGGGCAGGGGGTACTACGAGCAGTACTTC.

This CDR3 is CASREGRTGELFF. The CDR3 DNA sequence: TGTGCCAGTAGGGAGGGCCGGACCGGGGAGCTGTTTTTT. The V and J genes are TRBV7-7 and TRBJ2-2, with 7 bases aligning to TRBD2. The junction had 6 bases not matched to a gene; V was cut back by 9 bases and J by 5 bases. Germline V gene lookup returns CDR1 SSHAT and CDR2 FNYEAQ (reference sequence). The CDR3 covers 13 residues.

The chain carries TRBV30 and TRBJ1-6; TRBD1 agrees at 8 bases. With 4 bases clipped from V and 13 bases from J, the junction kept 12 bases outside the gene matches. This CDR3 is built from 14 residues. Germline V CDR1 and CDR2: GTSNPN, SVGIG (reference sequence). The CDR3 nucleotides are TGTGCCTGGACCTGGGGAGGACAGGGATCCCCCCTCCACTTT. Encoded protein: CAWTWGGQGSPLHF.

This chain joins TRBV9 and TRBJ2-1; 10 positions match TRBD2. The germline V gene has CDR1 SGDLS and CDR2 YYNGEE. Trimming removed 3 bases from V and 2 bases from J; junction bases left unmatched: 5. The length of the CDR3 is 16 residues. CDR3 nucleotides: TGTGCCAGCAGCGACAGCGGGGGGGCCCCCTACAATGAGCAGTTCTTC. It specifies CASSDSGGAPYNEQFF.

V usage is TRBV7-9 and J usage is TRBJ1-6; D is unclear. V was shortened by 5 bases and J by 8 bases, with 10 bases between the two germline ends. The CDR3 is made up of 13 amino acids. CDR1 SEHNR and CDR2 FQNEAQ come from the germline V gene (reference sequence). The CDR3 here is CASSPPVDSPLHF. The CDR3 bases are TGTGCCAGCAGCCCCCCGGTGGATTCACCCCTCCACTTT.

V is TRBV10-3 and J is TRBJ2-1; 9 bases line up with TRBD2. Trimming removed 8 bases from V and 4 bases from J; junction bases left unmatched: 15. The CDR3 covers 17 residues. Germline CDR1 and CDR2: ENHRY and SYGVKD. The CDR3 DNA reads as TGTGCCATCGCGTCCCATTTACTAGCGGGTATTTACAATGAGCAGTTCTTC. Its translation: CAIASHLLAGIYNEQFF.

The V gene is TRBV6-5, the J gene TRBJ1-3; D gene uncertain. The V gene lost 4 bases and the J gene lost 2 bases, with 15 bases spanning the gap. The CDR3 consists of 16 residues. The germline V gene has CDR1 MNHEY and CDR2 SVGAGI. CDR3 loop: CASSSTDGETGNTIYF. CDR3 nucleotides: TGTGCCAGCAGTTCCACTGACGGGGAGACTGGAAACACCATATATTTT.

This chain joins TRBV11-2 and TRBJ1-2; 10 nucleotides match TRBD1. The CDR3 loop spans 14 amino acids. J was trimmed by 3 bases and V by 6 bases; bases with no gene match: 4. The germline gives CDR1 SGHAT, CDR2 FQNNGV. CDR3 nucleotides: TGTGCCAGCAGTCCCGGGACAGGGGACTATGGCTACACCTTC. Translating gives CASSPGTGDYGYTF. The full variable domain, its missing parts supplied by reference TRBV11-2 and TRBJ1-2, is EAGVAQSPRYKIIEKRQSVAFWCNPISGHATLYWYQQILGQGPKLLIQFQNNGVVDDSQLPKDRFSAERLKGVDSTLKIQPAKLEDSAVYLCASSPGTGDYGYTFGSGTRLTVV.

The chain is built from TRBV9 and TRBJ1-6, with 8 positions matching TRBD1. The CDR3 consists of 15 residues. The V gene's germline CDR1 is SGDLS and CDR2 YYNGEE. Trimming took 4 bases from V and 7 from J; bases not matched to a gene: 7. In nucleotides, the CDR3 is TGTGCCAGCAGCCCACTGACAGGGGTGAATTCACCCCTCCACTTT. Amino acid sequence: CASSPLTGVNSPLHF.

The gene calls are TRBV5-4 and TRBJ2-1; 7 nucleotides align to TRBD2. CDR1 SGHNT and CDR2 YYREEE come from the germline V gene (reference sequence). This CDR3 is built from 16 residues. The junction had 8 bases not matched to a gene; V was cut back by 0 bases and J by 5 bases. CDR3 amino acids: CASSLVARGGDNEQFF. CDR3 nucleotide sequence: TGTGCCAGCAGCTTGGTGGCTAGGGGAGGGGACAATGAGCAGTTCTTC.

The V and J genes are TRBV28 and TRBJ2-1; 8 positions match TRBD2. Germline V gives CDR1 MDHEN, CDR2 SYDVKM. V trimming: 6 bases; J trimming: 10 bases; junction bases outside the gene matches: 5. This CDR3 is built from 12 residues. CDR3 amino acids: CASSLRGGEQFF. The CDR3 DNA reads TGTGCCAGCAGCCTACGGGGGGGGGAGCAGTTCTTC. Complete variable domain (other parts from reference TRBV28 and TRBJ2-1): DVKVTQSSRYLVKRTGEKVFLECVQDMDHENMFWYRQDPGLGLRLIYFSYDVKMKEKGDIPEGYSVSREKKERFSLILESASTNQTSMYLCASSLRGGEQFFGPGTRLTVL.